This TCR beta chain was profiled in a study of cytomegalovirus exposure and HLA in healthy donors. Whole-study results and caveats: Later analysis indicated greater clonal expansion among HLA-associated TCR beta chains than among equally common other chains.

Use of 60 Vbeta and 13 Jbeta primers characterized the PCR. The protocol was immunoSEQ multiplex PCR, while the TCRdb copy is restricted to in-frame clones and leaves out a portion. The repertoire holds 170,000 or so clones, with 80% to 90% as singletons. The CDR3 runs to 15 residues. After removal of 4 bases from V and 3 bases from J, the junction contained 3 bases not matched to a gene. Germline assignment: CDR1 LNHDA and CDR2 SQIVND (reference sequence). A single count supports this clone. Its antigen remains unknown. V gene TRBV19 combines with J gene TRBJ1-5, with 10 bases lining up with TRBD1. This TCR came from a man aged 50-60 years in good health and CMV-seropositive. Sequencing was done on a sample of PBMCs. CDR3 DNA sequence: TGTGCCAGTAGTAGGGACAGGGGTGACAATCAGCCCCAGCATTTT. Protein sequence: CASSRDRGDNQPQHF.